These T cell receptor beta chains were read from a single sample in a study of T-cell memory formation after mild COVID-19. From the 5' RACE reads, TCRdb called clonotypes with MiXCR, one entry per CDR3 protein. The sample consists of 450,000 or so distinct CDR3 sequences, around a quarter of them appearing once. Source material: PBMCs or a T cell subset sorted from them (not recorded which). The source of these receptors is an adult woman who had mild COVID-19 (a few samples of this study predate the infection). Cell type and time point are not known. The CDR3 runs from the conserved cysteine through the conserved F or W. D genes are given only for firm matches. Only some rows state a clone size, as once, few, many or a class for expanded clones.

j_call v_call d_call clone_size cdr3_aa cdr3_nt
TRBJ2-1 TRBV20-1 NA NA CSPSRGGQQFF TGCAGTCCCTCCCGTGGCGGCCAGCAGTTCTTC
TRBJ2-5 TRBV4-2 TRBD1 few CASSQDQGVQETQYF TGTGCCAGCAGCCAAGATCAGGGGGTCCAAGAGACCCAGTACTTC
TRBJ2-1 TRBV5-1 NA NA CASSLGPSLAYNEQFF TGCGCCAGCAGCTTGGGCCCTAGCTTGGCCTACAATGAGCAGTTCTTC
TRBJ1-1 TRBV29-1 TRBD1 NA CSVPGQGFAAEAFF TGCAGCGTTCCAGGACAGGGTTTCGCGGCTGAAGCTTTCTTT
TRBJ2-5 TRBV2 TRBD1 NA CASTSRDSFRDQYF TGTGCCAGCACCAGCCGGGACAGTTTTCGCGACCAGTACTTC
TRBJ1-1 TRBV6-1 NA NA CASSEDEGPNTEAFF TGTGCCAGCAGTGAAGACGAGGGGCCGAACACTGAAGCTTTCTTT
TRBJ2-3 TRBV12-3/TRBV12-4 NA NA CASSSQSPDTQYF TGTGCCAGCAGTTCCCAATCCCCAGATACGCAGTATTTT
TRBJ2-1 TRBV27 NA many CASSLYNEQFF TGTGCCAGCAGCTTATACAATGAGCAGTTCTTC
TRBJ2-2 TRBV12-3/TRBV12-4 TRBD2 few CALRTSGIFSGELFF TGTGCCTTACGGACTAGCGGGATTTTTTCCGGGGAGCTGTTTTTT
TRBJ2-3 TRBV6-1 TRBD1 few CASSEATGVSTDTQYF TGTGCCAGCAGTGAAGCCACAGGGGTCAGCACAGATACGCAGTATTTT
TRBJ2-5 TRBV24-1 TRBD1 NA CATSGQGGETQYF TGTGCCACCAGTGGACAGGGTGGGGAGACCCAGTACTTC
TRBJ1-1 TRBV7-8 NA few CASSLPGPVNTEDFF TGTGCCAGCAGCTTACCGGGACCGGTGAACACTGAAGATTTCTTT
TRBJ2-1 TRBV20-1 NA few CSAPHRGSYNEQFF TGCAGTGCCCCTCACCGCGGATCCTACAATGAGCAGTTCTTC
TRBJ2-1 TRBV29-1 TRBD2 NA CSVEELAFSSYNEQFF TGCAGCGTTGAAGAACTAGCGTTTAGCTCCTACAATGAGCAGTTCTTC
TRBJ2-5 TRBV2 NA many CASRLETQYF TGTGCCAGCAGATTAGAGACCCAGTACTTC
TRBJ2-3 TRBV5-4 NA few CASSLKGQSTDTQYF TGTGCCAGCAGCTTGAAGGGTCAGAGCACAGATACGCAGTATTTT
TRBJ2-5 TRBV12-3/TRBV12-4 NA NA CASSLGGYGTQYF TGTGCCAGCAGTTTAGGAGGGTACGGGACCCAGTACTTC
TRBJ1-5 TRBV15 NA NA CATSRDLAKRPQHF TGTGCCACCAGCAGAGATCTGGCGAAACGGCCCCAGCATTTT
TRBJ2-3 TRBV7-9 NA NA CASSMGLGGTDTQYF TGTGCCAGCAGCATGGGACTGGGGGGCACAGATACGCAGTATTTT
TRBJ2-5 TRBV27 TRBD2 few CASSKTSGPQETQYF TGTGCCAGCAGTAAAACTAGCGGACCCCAAGAGACCCAGTACTTC
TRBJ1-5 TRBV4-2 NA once CASSQATGVQPQHF TGTGCCAGCAGCCAAGCTACGGGAGTCCAGCCCCAGCATTTT
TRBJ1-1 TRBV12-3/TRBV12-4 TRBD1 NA CASSLRQGARNTEAFF TGTGCCAGCAGTTTGAGACAGGGGGCGAGGAACACTGAAGCTTTCTTT
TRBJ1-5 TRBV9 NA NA CASSVEGFNQPQHF TGTGCCAGCAGCGTAGAGGGGTTCAATCAGCCCCAGCATTTT
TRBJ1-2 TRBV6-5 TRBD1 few CASMTRQGSGYGYTF TGTGCCAGCATGACCAGACAGGGATCGGGCTATGGCTACACCTTC
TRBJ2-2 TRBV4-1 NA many CASSQGHNGDTGELFF TGCGCCAGCAGCCAAGGACACAATGGGGACACCGGGGAGCTGTTTTTT
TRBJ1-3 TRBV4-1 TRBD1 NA CASSHLPGQGPGNTIYF TGCGCCAGCAGCCACTTACCGGGACAGGGCCCCGGAAACACCATATATTTT
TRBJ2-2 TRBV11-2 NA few CASTQISTGELFF TGTGCCAGCACCCAGATCAGTACCGGGGAGCTGTTTTTT
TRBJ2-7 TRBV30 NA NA CAWSLGVFYEQYF TGTGCCTGGAGTTTAGGAGTTTTCTACGAGCAGTACTTC
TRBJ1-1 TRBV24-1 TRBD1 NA CATSDLWTGEVRF TGTGCCACCAGTGATTTATGGACAGGGGAAGTAAGGTTT
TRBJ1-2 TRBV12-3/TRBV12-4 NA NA CASSLGREYGYTF TGTGCCAGCAGTTTAGGAAGGGAGTATGGCTACACCTTC
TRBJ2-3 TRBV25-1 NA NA CASSESGAGRTDTQYF TGTGCCAGCAGTGAATCAGGGGCGGGGCGCACAGATACGCAGTATTTT
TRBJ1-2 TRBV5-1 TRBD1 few CASSSAGQNYGYTF TGCGCCAGCAGCTCCGCGGGACAGAACTATGGCTACACCTTC
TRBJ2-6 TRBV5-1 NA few CASSQQLSGANVLTF TGCGCCAGCAGCCAACAACTCTCTGGGGCCAACGTCCTGACTTTC
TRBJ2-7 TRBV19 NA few CAREITEPSYEQYF TGTGCCAGGGAGATCACTGAACCCTCCTACGAGCAGTACTTC
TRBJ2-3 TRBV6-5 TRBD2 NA CASSTRDRLAGAPEF TGTGCCAGCAGTACTCGGGACAGACTAGCGGGAGCTCCCGAATTT
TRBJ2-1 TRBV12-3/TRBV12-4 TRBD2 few CASSFRTSGNHNEQFF TGTGCCAGCAGTTTTAGGACTAGCGGGAACCACAATGAGCAGTTCTTC
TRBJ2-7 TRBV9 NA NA CASSVRKGQGSDEQYF TGTGCCAGCAGCGTACGTAAAGGTCAGGGATCAGACGAGCAGTACTTC